A selection of T cell receptor beta chains follows, all from one sample in a study of shared clonotypes between healthy human individuals. Sequenced by immunoSEQ multiplex PCR; TCRdb stores in-frame clones only, minus some. The table includes 650,000 to 800,000 clones, roughly 72% detected once. Source material: memory CD4+ T cells sorted from blood. These receptors came from a woman in her twenties or thirties in good health. The CDR3 runs from the conserved cysteine through the conserved F or W. D genes are given only for firm matches. Clone size is shown for a subset of rows, as once, few, many or a class of expanded clone.

d_gene	v_gene	j_gene	abundance	CDR3aa	CDR3nt
TRBD2	TRBV9	TRBJ2-2	few	CASSLLAGGNTGELFF	TGTGCCAGCAGCTTACTAGCGGGAGGGAACACCGGGGAGCTGTTTTTT
NA	TRBV6-4	TRBJ1-6	NA	CASSAALGSPLHF	TGTGCCAGCAGTGCTGCTTTGGGTTCACCCCTCCACTTT
TRBD1	TRBV6-1	TRBJ2-5	once	CASSVRRGRGETQYF	TGTGCCAGCAGTGTGCGCAGGGGGCGGGGAGAGACCCAGTACTTC
TRBD1	TRBV29-1	TRBJ2-7	once	CSVAQGADSEQYF	TGCAGCGTCGCACAGGGGGCGGATAGCGAGCAGTACTTC
TRBD2	TRBV11-1	TRBJ2-1	NA	CASSSLAGVVYEQFF	TGTGCCAGCAGCTCACTAGCGGGAGTAGTCTATGAGCAGTTCTTC
TRBD1	TRBV6-1	TRBJ2-2	few	CASRLTGGASGELFF	TGTGCCAGCAGACTGACAGGGGGCGCGAGCGGGGAGCTGTTTTTT
TRBD1	TRBV5-6	TRBJ1-2	NA	CASSRSEGAYGYTF	TGTGCCAGCAGCCGTTCGGAGGGGGCGTATGGCTACACCTTC
NA	TRBV11-2	TRBJ2-7	many	CASSLGSSGAYEQYF	TGTGCCAGCAGCTTAGGGTCATCGGGGGCCTACGAGCAGTACTTC
NA	TRBV9	TRBJ1-4	NA	CASSVAGETEKLFF	TGTGCCAGCAGCGTAGCTGGGGAGACCGAAAAACTGTTTTTT
NA	TRBV7-9	TRBJ1-5	once	CASGNTRDQPQHF	TGTGCCAGCGGGAACACCCGTGATCAGCCCCAGCATTTT
NA	TRBV19	TRBJ2-2	NA	CASSEDSTGELFF	TGTGCCAGTAGTGAGGACAGTACCGGGGAGCTGTTTTTT
NA	TRBV7-9	TRBJ2-2	NA	CASSLAPTALNTGELFF	TGTGCCAGCAGCTTAGCCCCGACAGCCTTGAACACCGGGGAGCTGTTTTTT
NA	TRBV11-2	TRBJ2-7	NA	CASTKGPGGGEQYF	TGTGCCAGCACCAAAGGTCCTGGGGGCGGGGAGCAGTACTTC
NA	TRBV6-1	TRBJ2-5	NA	CASSEGYEETQYF	TGTGCCAGCAGTGAGGGCTATGAAGAGACCCAGTACTTC
TRBD2	TRBV7-2	TRBJ2-4	NA	CASSVTSGIGIQYF	TGTGCCAGCAGCGTGACTAGCGGGATCGGCATTCAGTACTTC
TRBD2	TRBV5-8	TRBJ2-1	NA	CASSVIAGFQEQFF	TGTGCCAGCAGCGTAATAGCGGGATTCCAGGAGCAGTTCTTC
TRBD2	TRBV28	TRBJ2-1	NA	CASTIAGINEQFF	TGTGCCAGCACAATAGCGGGAATCAATGAGCAGTTCTTC
TRBD2	TRBV4-1	TRBJ2-1	NA	CASSPGLGGYNEQFF	TGCGCCAGCAGCCCAGGACTAGGAGGATACAATGAGCAGTTCTTC
TRBD2	TRBV9	TRBJ2-1	NA	CASSVTSATDSEQFF	TGTGCCAGCAGCGTAACTAGCGCGACCGATAGTGAGCAGTTCTTC
NA	TRBV19	TRBJ1-1	once	CASSIDRRANTEAFF	TGTGCCAGTAGTATAGATAGAAGGGCGAACACTGAAGCTTTCTTT
TRBD2	TRBV30	TRBJ2-5	few	CAYLIAGGRETQYF	TGTGCCTATTTAATAGCGGGAGGGCGGGAGACCCAGTACTTC
TRBD1	TRBV7-8	TRBJ1-3	NA	CASSLLDRAGNTIYF	TGTGCCAGCAGCTTACTGGACAGGGCTGGAAACACCATATATTTT
NA	TRBV27	TRBJ2-7	few	CASSFRGDGEQYF	TGTGCCAGCAGTTTCCGGGGCGATGGGGAGCAGTACTTC
TRBD1	TRBV4-1	TRBJ1-2	NA	CASSHADRVRGYTF	TGCGCCAGCAGCCATGCGGACAGGGTGCGTGGCTACACCTTC
TRBD2	TRBV2	TRBJ2-5	NA	CASRLASPQETQYF	TGTGCCAGCAGACTAGCGAGCCCACAAGAGACCCAGTACTTC
NA	TRBV6-1	TRBJ1-1	NA	CASRPGQLRAFF	TGTGCCAGCAGACCCGGACAGCTGCGGGCTTTCTTT
TRBD1	TRBV28	TRBJ1-4	NA	CASRTGTANEKLFF	TGTGCCAGCAGGACCGGGACAGCTAATGAAAAACTGTTTTTT
NA	TRBV5-1	TRBJ2-3	few	CASSPPVTDTQYF	TGCGCCAGCAGCCCCCCCGTCACAGATACGCAGTATTTT
NA	TRBV7-2	TRBJ1-1	NA	CASSLGGAMNTEAFF	TGTGCCAGCAGTTTGGGGGGCGCCATGAACACTGAAGCTTTCTTT
TRBD1	TRBV19	TRBJ1-3	once	CASNSGQGTGNTIYF	TGTGCCAGTAACTCCGGACAGGGAACCGGAAACACCATATATTTT
NA	TRBV5-1	TRBJ1-1	NA	CASSTDSPGDTEAFF	TGCGCCAGCAGCACGGACAGTCCCGGGGACACTGAAGCTTTCTTT
NA	TRBV2	TRBJ2-2	NA	CASSLHRGELFF	TGTGCCAGCAGCCTACATCGCGGGGAGCTGTTTTTT
NA	TRBV11-2	TRBJ2-6	NA	CASSPLPGAGANVLTF	TGTGCCAGCAGCCCTCTTCCAGGGGCTGGGGCCAACGTCCTGACTTTC
NA	TRBV11-2	TRBJ1-2	NA	CASSWNPGPKNGYTF	TGTGCCAGCAGTTGGAACCCGGGACCCAAGAATGGCTACACCTTC
TRBD1	TRBV18	TRBJ1-2	few	CASSPTGEGYTF	TGTGCCAGCTCACCGACAGGGGAGGGCTACACCTTC
NA	TRBV29-1	TRBJ1-3	many	CSVAGPGNTIYF	TGCAGCGTTGCGGGGCCTGGAAACACCATATATTTT
TRBD2	TRBV11-2	TRBJ2-5	once	CASSLGGLAGWETQYF	TGTGCCAGCAGCTTAGGCGGGCTAGCGGGATGGGAGACCCAGTACTTC
NA	TRBV6-5	TRBJ2-3	many	CASSYAADTQYF	TGTGCCAGCAGTTACGCAGCAGATACGCAGTATTTT
NA	TRBV9	TRBJ1-2	NA	CASSGLKPGPQARRAYGYTF	TGTGCCAGCAGCGGGTTGAAACCGGGACCACAGGCCCGCCGCGCATATGGCTACACCTTC
TRBD2	TRBV27	TRBJ2-7	NA	CASSSVAGTYEQYF	TGTGCCAGCAGTTCGGTAGCGGGGACCTACGAGCAGTACTTC
TRBD2	TRBV28	TRBJ2-1	NA	CASSGAGLAGRDEQFF	TGTGCCAGCAGTGGGGCGGGACTAGCGGGTCGGGATGAGCAGTTCTTC
NA	TRBV7-8	TRBJ2-2	NA	CASTSRRTTGELFF	TGTGCCAGCACCTCTCGGAGGACCACCGGGGAGCTGTTTTTT
TRBD2	TRBV29-1	TRBJ2-7	NA	CSVAGLAGVRNEQYF	TGCAGCGTGGCGGGACTAGCGGGTGTAAGGAACGAGCAGTACTTC
NA	TRBV7-8	TRBJ2-7	few	CASSLDREMYF	TGTGCCAGCAGCTTAGATCGGGAGATGTACTTC
NA	TRBV5-1	TRBJ1-2	NA	CASSLAAGTNGYTF	TGCGCCAGCAGCTTGGCGGCAGGAACGAATGGCTACACCTTC
TRBD1	TRBV2	TRBJ2-1	NA	CATHRGISYNEQFF	TGTGCCACCCACAGGGGAATCTCCTACAATGAGCAGTTCTTC
NA	TRBV28	TRBJ2-7	NA	CASLPGDSYEQYF	TGTGCCAGCCTCCCCGGCGATTCCTACGAGCAGTACTTC
NA	TRBV4-1	TRBJ2-3	few	CASSQWSSTSDTQYF	TGCGCCAGCAGCCAGTGGTCTAGCACCTCAGATACGCAGTATTTT
NA	TRBV2	TRBJ2-1	NA	CASSVEGGGEQFF	TGTGCCAGCAGTGTGGAGGGGGGAGGTGAGCAGTTCTTC
TRBD1	TRBV6-6	TRBJ2-4	NA	CASSSPGQGNIQYF	TGTGCCAGCAGTTCACCGGGACAGGGGAACATTCAGTACTTC
NA	TRBV19	TRBJ1-1	many	CASSRDRNTEAFF	TGTGCCAGTAGTCGCGACAGGAACACTGAAGCTTTCTTT
TRBD1	TRBV7-2	TRBJ1-5	few	CASSRDSLGNQPQHF	TGTGCCAGCAGCCGGGACAGCCTCGGCAATCAGCCCCAGCATTTT